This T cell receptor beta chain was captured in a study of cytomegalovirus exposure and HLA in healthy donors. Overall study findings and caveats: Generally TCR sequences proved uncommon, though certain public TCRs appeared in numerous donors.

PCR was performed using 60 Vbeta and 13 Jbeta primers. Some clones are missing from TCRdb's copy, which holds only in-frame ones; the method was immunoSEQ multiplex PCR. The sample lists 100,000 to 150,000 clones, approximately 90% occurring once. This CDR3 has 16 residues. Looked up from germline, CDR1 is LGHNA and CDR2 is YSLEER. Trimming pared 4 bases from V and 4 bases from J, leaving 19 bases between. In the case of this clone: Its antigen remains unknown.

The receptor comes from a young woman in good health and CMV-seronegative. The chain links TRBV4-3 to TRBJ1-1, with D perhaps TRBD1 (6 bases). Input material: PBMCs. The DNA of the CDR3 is TGCGCCAGCAGCCCCGCGATGAGGGGGTATAGCACTGAAGCTTTCTTT. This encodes CASSPAMRGYSTEAFF.